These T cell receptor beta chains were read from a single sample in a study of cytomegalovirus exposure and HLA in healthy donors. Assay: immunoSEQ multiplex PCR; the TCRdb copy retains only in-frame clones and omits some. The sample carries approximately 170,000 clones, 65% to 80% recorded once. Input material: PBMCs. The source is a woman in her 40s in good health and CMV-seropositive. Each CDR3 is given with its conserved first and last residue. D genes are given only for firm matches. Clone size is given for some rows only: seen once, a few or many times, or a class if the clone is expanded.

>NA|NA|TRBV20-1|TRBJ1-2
CSGQANYGYTF
TGCAGTGGACAGGCTAACTATGGCTACACCTTC
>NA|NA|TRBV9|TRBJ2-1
CASSVVSSYNEQFF
TGTGCCAGCAGCGTAGTTTCGTCCTACAATGAGCAGTTCTTC
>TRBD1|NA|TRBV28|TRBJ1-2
CASSLGQGGGYTF
TGTGCCAGCAGTTTAGGACAGGGAGGGGGCTACACCTTC
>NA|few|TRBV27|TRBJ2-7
CASSLGSGSYEQYF
TGTGCCAGCAGTTTAGGTAGCGGCTCCTACGAGCAGTACTTC
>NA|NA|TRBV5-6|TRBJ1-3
CASSIAGARTGNTIYF
TGTGCCAGCAGCATTGCGGGGGCGCGTACTGGAAACACCATATATTTT
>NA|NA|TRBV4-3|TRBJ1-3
CASSQEPGGNTIYF
TGCGCCAGCAGCCAAGAACCCGGGGGAAACACCATATATTTT
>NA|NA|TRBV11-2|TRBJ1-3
CASSSDSGNTIYF
TGTGCCAGCAGCTCGGACAGTGGAAACACCATATATTTT
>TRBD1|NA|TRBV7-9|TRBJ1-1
CASSRFRGALMNTEAFF
TGTGCCAGCAGCCGTTTCAGGGGGGCTTTGATGAACACTGAAGCTTTCTTT
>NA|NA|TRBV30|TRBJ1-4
CAWTRQTTNEKLFF
TGTGCCTGGACGAGACAGACAACTAATGAAAAACTGTTTTTT
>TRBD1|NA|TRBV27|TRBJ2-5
CASSLFFRQGAREQYF
TGTGCCAGCAGTTTATTCTTCAGACAGGGGGCGCGGGAGCAGTACTTC
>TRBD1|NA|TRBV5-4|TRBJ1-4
CASSLGQDNEKLFF
TGTGCCAGCAGCCTCGGACAGGATAATGAAAAACTGTTTTTT
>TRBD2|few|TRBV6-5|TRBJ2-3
CASRPGGGGADTQYF
TGTGCCAGCAGACCAGGCGGGGGAGGCGCAGATACGCAGTATTTT
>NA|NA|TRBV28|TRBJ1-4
CASTLAGATNEKLFF
TGTGCCAGCACTCTGGCGGGGGCAACTAATGAAAAACTGTTTTTT
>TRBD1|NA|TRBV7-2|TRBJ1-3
CASSRETGGNTIYF
TGTGCCAGCAGCCGAGAGACAGGGGGAAACACCATATATTTT
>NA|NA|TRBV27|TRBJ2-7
CASSLASGYEQYF
TGTGCCAGCAGTTTAGCATCCGGGTACGAGCAGTACTTC
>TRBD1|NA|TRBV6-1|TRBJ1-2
CASSQTTGGNYGYTF
TGTGCCAGCAGCCAAACGACAGGGGGTAACTATGGCTACACCTTC
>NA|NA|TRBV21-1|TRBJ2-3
CAGHWGARAGAEDTQYF
TGTGCCGGCCATTGGGGAGCTAGGGCGGGAGCAGAAGATACGCAGTATTTT
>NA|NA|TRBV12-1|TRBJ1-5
CASKIVPRQAGDPSNQPQHF
TGTGCCAGCAAAATCGTCCCTCGACAGGCTGGGGATCCTAGCAATCAGCCCCAGCATTTT
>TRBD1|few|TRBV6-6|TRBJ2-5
CASSYADRGETQYF
TGTGCCAGCAGTTACGCGGACAGGGGGGAGACCCAGTACTTC
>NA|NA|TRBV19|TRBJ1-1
CASTLGRGNTEAFF
TGTGCCAGTACCCTGGGCCGGGGGAACACTGAAGCTTTCTTT
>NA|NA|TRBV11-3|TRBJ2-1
CASSLDVGPGDNEQFF
TGTGCCAGCAGCTTAGATGTTGGGCCAGGGGACAATGAGCAGTTCTTC
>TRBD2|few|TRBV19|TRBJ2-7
CASSIPGLANEQYF
TGTGCCAGTAGTATTCCGGGACTAGCTAACGAGCAGTACTTC
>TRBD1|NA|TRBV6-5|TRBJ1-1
CASSYSGQVATEAFF
TGTGCCAGCAGTTACTCGGGACAGGTTGCCACTGAAGCTTTCTTT
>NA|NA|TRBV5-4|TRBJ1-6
CASRPQGPSVSNSPLHF
TGTGCCAGCAGACCCCAGGGCCCTAGCGTTTCTAATTCACCCCTCCACTTT
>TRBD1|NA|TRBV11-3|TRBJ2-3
CASSLLGQGTDTQYF
TGTGCCAGCAGCTTATTGGGACAGGGAACAGATACGCAGTATTTT
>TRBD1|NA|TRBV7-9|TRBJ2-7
CASRHRGADEQYF
TGTGCCAGCAGGCACAGGGGCGCGGACGAGCAGTACTTC
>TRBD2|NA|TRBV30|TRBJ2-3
CAWSQGLAGLGDTQYF
TGTGCCTGGAGCCAGGGACTAGCGGGCCTTGGGGATACGCAGTATTTT
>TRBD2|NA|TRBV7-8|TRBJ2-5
CASSLVGLAGQETQYF
TGTGCCAGCAGCTTAGTAGGCCTAGCGGGGCAAGAGACCCAGTACTTC
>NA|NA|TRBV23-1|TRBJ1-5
CASSRSWGPLTNQPQHF
TGCGCCAGCAGTCGGTCTTGGGGGCCGCTGACAAATCAGCCCCAGCATTTT
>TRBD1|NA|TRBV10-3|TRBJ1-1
CAISVRTGTEAFF
TGTGCCATCAGTGTAAGGACAGGTACTGAAGCTTTCTTT
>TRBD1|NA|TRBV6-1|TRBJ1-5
CASRRTGGGGQPQHF
TGTGCCAGCAGACGAACAGGGGGCGGAGGTCAGCCCCAGCATTTT
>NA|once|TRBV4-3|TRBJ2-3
CASSQGLVRRTDTQYF
TGCGCCAGCAGCCAAGGACTAGTTCGGCGCACAGATACGCAGTATTTT
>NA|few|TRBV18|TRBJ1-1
CASSPGFEAFF
TGTGCCAGCTCACCAGGCTTTGAAGCTTTCTTT
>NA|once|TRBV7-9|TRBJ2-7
CASSLGGGYEQYF
TGTGCCAGCAGCTTAGGCGGCGGCTACGAGCAGTACTTC
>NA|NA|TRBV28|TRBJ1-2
CASSTPGLLGTNYGYTF
TGTGCCAGCAGTACGCCGGGACTCCTTGGGACTAACTATGGCTACACCTTC
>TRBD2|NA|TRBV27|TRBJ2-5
CATGGVAGVETQYF
TGTGCCACCGGAGGAGTAGCGGGAGTAGAGACCCAGTACTTC
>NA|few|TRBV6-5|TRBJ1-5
CASSYSAGNQPQHF
TGTGCCAGCAGTTACTCGGCCGGGAATCAGCCCCAGCATTTT
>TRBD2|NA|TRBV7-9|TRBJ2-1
CASSLGTSGRPREFF
TGTGCCAGCAGCTTAGGGACTAGCGGGAGGCCAAGAGAGTTCTTC
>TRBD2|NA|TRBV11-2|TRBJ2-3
CASSRTSSTDTQYF
TGTGCCAGCAGCCGGACTAGCAGCACAGATACGCAGTATTTT
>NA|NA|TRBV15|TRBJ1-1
CATSRDPAREAFF
TGTGCCACCAGCAGAGATCCGGCGAGGGAAGCTTTCTTT
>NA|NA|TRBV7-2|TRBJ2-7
CASSALGLSYEQYF
TGTGCCAGCAGCGCACTGGGGCTCTCCTACGAGCAGTACTTC